This T cell receptor (beta chain) was sequenced for a study of T cells in narcolepsy. Study as a whole: Donors had narcolepsy type 1 or type 2, or were healthy controls. General study results and limits: Autoreactive clonotypes reportedly recurred in blood of same and different patients, not controls. HCRT-specific and TRIB2-specific autoreactive clonotypes appeared among same-patient CSF and blood CD4+ clonotypes.

The CDR3 spans 15 residues. The germline V gene has CDR1 SEHNR and CDR2 FQNEAQ (reference sequence). V trimming: 5 bases; J trimming: 4 bases; junction bases outside the gene matches: 6. TCRdb keeps only in-frame clones here, not all; method: immunoSEQ multiplex PCR. The profile covers 25,000 to 35,000 clones, with roughly nine tenths appearing a single time and 1% to 1.5% taken by the ten largest. Concerning this clone itself: Its cognate antigen is unknown.

This receptor was taken from a human donor with narcolepsy. Input material: CD45RA- memory CD4+ T cells from PBMCs. The V gene is TRBV7-9, the J gene TRBJ2-2, with 8 bases aligning to TRBD1. The CDR3 loop reads CASSLTTGATGELFF. The CDR3 nucleotides read TGTGCCAGCAGCCTCACGACAGGGGCCACCGGGGAGCTGTTTTTT.